The text below deals with one T cell receptor beta chain. Its antigen is currently unknown. The sample belongs to a study of T cells in Graves' hyperthyroidism and ophthalmopathy. Amplification of TCR beta CDR3 regions used RNA as the template. The primer set for the first-round RT-PCR of the TCR CDR3 was HTBI. Each CDR3 protein gets one entry after TCRdb re-called the multiplex PCR reads with MiXCR. There are hundreds of thousands of distinct CDR3 sequences in the sample; 12% to 15% occur only once, and 10% lies in the top ten. Findings of the study overall: Most thyroid clonotypes expanded above 0.001 were also detected in blood. Median prediction lead before ophthalmopathy onset was around seven months with the model.

The CDR3 extends over 15 amino acids. V was clipped by 2 bases and J by 6 bases; unmatched bases: 9. The germline V gene encodes CDR1 DFQATT and CDR2 SNEGSKA (reference sequence). This clonotype was sampled from a young woman with Graves' hyperthyroidism. Material: blood. This rearrangement joins TRBV20-1 to TRBJ2-7, with 11 positions matching TRBD2. In nucleotides, the CDR3 is TGCAGTGCTAGAAGGAGCGGACTAGCGGGCGGCGAGCAGTACTTC. It translates to CSARRSGLAGGEQYF.